A selection of T cell receptor beta chains follows, all from one sample in a study of T cell changes during pregnancy in multiple sclerosis. Data came from immunoSEQ multiplex PCR; TCRdb stores just in-frame clones and leaves some out. The sample carries under 150,000 clones, roughly 95% recorded once. Sequencing used peripheral blood, obtained after pregnancy. These receptors were taken from a female donor with multiple sclerosis, enrolled in a pregnancy study. The conserved cysteine and the conserved F or W are not part of the CDR3 here. The order of the fields is V gene, CDR3 protein.

>TRBV6-5
ASFLGGPGTEAF
>TRBV15
ATSRVGTGGEQY
>TRBV25-1
ASSDPGQINEKLF
>TRBV27
ASSLYPVLQSSYNEQF
>TRBV18
ASQTSNTEAF
>TRBV5-1
ASSPNYSNQPQH
>TRBV7-2
ASSAGTGKIRPQH
>TRBV4-2
ASSPDRGPYEQY
>TRBV2
ASSWQMNTGELF
>TRBV29-1
SVAPGWASGFFYEQY
>TRBV11-2
ASSGSILGLAGTDTQY
>TRBV6-1
ASSWGTGGDEQY
>TRBV27
ASSPYRGRGNQPQH
>TRBV6-5
ASSYGGTSGSYEQY
>TRBV28
ASSVVSEAF
>TRBV6-5
ASSATGGRLF
>TRBV2
ASSESRGQREGYT
>TRBV5-1
ASSTPTGATDTQY